This T cell receptor beta chain emerged from a study of monozygotic twins with inflammatory bowel disease. Following a re-call of the 5' RACE reads, TCRdb has one entry per CDR3 protein and lacks DNA. Its listing shows more than 120,000 distinct CDR3 sequences. CDR1 and CDR2 from the germline V gene are SGHKS and YYEKEE (reference sequence). This CDR3 region has 16 residues. Concerning this clonotype: What it binds is not known.

General study findings and limits: IBD patients shared fewer clonotypes with others than healthy twins, especially with disease activity.

The rearrangement uses TRBV5-5 and TRBJ1-1; checking the TCRdb D call of TRBD1 is not possible without DNA. The clonotype comes from a human donor with ulcerative colitis or Crohn's disease, or a healthy co-twin of an affected twin (not recorded which). Sequencing input: blood. The CDR3 sequence is CASSLSEPHEGGEAFF.